The 6 T cell receptor beta chains reported below all come from one sample, sequenced in a study of identical twins. From the 5' RACE reads, TCRdb called clonotypes with MiXCR, one entry per CDR3 protein. The data show under 300,000 distinct CDR3 sequences, with roughly 12% seen just once and around 4% held by the top ten. The sample also formed part of further work on yellow fever vaccine responses in identical twins.

The sample consisted of memory (CD45RO+) T cells sorted from blood. The receptors were sampled from a woman aged 18-29 years in good health.

V is TRBV20-1 and J is TRBJ1-1; D ambiguous. Germline CDR1 and CDR2: DFQATT and SNEGSKA (reference sequence). Trimming took off 1 base at V and 1 base at J, with 10 bases between the two ends. The CDR3 consists of 14 residues. CDR3 coding DNA: TGCAGTGCTAGAGCGCTAAGGACGAACACTGAAGCTTTCTTT. Translated: CSARALRTNTEAFF.

Ten or more counts support this clonotype. The gene calls are TRBV30 and TRBJ1-1; maybe TRBD1 (5 bases). Trimming stripped 0 bases from V and 8 bases from J, with 10 bases between. The CDR3 totals 12 residues. Per germline, CDR1 GTSNPN and CDR2 SVGIG (reference sequence). CDR3 residues: CAWSVETAEAFF. The CDR3 region has the DNA TGTGCCTGGAGTGTAGAGACAGCAGAAGCTTTCTTT.

This clonotype was seen ten or more times. CDR3 sequence: CASSGSWEQYF. The CDR3 DNA reads TGTGCCAGCAGCGGATCGTGGGAGCAGTACTTC. The chain links TRBV7-9 to TRBJ2-7; D call uncertain. V gave up 5 bases and J gave up 7 bases, with 9 bases separating them. Germline CDR1 reads SEHNR; CDR2 reads FQNEAQ (reference sequence). The CDR3 spans 11 residues.

This clonotype was observed at least ten times. The CDR3 protein is CSVPGTGKGDTQYF. The CDR3 coding sequence is TGCAGCGTGCCCGGGACAGGGAAGGGAGATACGCAGTATTTT. The chain couples TRBV29-1 to TRBJ2-3; 9 nucleotides align to TRBD1. The trim removed 6 bases at V and 5 bases at J, leaving 9 bases unmatched. Per the germline V gene, CDR1 is SQVTM and CDR2 is ANQGSEA. The CDR3 totals 14 residues.

This rearrangement joins TRBV20-1 to TRBJ2-5; 7 bases fit TRBD1. J was trimmed by 0 bases and V by 5 bases; bases with no gene match: 6. CDR1 DFQATT and CDR2 SNEGSKA come from the germline V gene (reference sequence). The CDR3 is 14 residues long. The DNA for the CDR3 is TGCAGTGCTTCGAGTGGGACAGACCAAGAGACCCAGTACTTC. This sequence encodes CSASSGTDQETQYF.

The chain employs TRBV3-1 and TRBJ1-3; D uncertain. V was shortened by 4 bases and J by 0 bases, with 7 bases between the two germline ends. CDR1 is LGHDT and CDR2 is YNNKEL in the germline V gene (reference sequence). The CDR3 runs 14 residues. CDR3 sequence: CASSPTSSGNTIYF. CDR3 sequence (DNA): TGTGCCAGCAGCCCGACAAGCTCTGGAAACACCATATATTTT.